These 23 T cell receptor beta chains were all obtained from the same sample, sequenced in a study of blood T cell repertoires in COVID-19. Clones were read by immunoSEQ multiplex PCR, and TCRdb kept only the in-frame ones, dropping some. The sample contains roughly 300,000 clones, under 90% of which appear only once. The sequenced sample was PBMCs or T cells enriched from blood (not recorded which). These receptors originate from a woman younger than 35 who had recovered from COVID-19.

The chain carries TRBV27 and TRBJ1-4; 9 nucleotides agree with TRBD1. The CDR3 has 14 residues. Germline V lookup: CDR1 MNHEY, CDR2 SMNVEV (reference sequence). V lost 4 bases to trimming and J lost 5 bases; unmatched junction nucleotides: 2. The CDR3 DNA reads TGTGCCAGCAGTTCGGGGACAGGGAATGAAAAACTGTTTTTT. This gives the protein CASSSGTGNEKLFF. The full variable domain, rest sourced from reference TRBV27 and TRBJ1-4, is EAQVTQNPRYLITVTGKKLTVTCSQNMNHEYMSWYRQDPGLGLRQIYYSMNVEVTDKGDVPEGYKVSRKEKRNFPLILESPSPNQTSLYFCASSSGTGNEKLFFGSGTQLSVL.

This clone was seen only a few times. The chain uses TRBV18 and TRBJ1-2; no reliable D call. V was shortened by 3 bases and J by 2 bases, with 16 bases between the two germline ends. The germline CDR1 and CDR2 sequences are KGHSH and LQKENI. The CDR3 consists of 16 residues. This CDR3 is CASSPVLETANYGYTF. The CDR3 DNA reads TGTGCCAGCTCACCCGTATTGGAGACGGCAAACTATGGCTACACCTTC.

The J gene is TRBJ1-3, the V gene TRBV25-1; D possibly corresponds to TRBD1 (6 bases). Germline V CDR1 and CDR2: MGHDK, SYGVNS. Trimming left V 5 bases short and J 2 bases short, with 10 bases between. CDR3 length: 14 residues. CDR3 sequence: CASSFAGAGNTIYF. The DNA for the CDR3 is TGTGCCAGCAGTTTCGCAGGGGCTGGAAACACCATATATTTT.

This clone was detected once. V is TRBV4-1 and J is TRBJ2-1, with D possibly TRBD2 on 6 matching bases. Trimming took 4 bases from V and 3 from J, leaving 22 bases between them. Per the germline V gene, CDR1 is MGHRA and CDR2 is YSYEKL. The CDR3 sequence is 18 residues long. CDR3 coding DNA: TGCGCCAGCAGCCCGGGACTTGACCCTGTAGGGTACTACAATGAGCAGTTCTTC. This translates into CASSPGLDPVGYYNEQFF.

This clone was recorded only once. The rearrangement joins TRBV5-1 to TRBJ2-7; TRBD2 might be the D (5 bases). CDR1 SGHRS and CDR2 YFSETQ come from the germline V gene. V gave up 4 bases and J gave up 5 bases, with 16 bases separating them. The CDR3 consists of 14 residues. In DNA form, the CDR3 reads TGCGCCAGCAGCGCCGAGGCGCTAGCCCACGAGCAGTACTTC. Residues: CASSAEALAHEQYF.

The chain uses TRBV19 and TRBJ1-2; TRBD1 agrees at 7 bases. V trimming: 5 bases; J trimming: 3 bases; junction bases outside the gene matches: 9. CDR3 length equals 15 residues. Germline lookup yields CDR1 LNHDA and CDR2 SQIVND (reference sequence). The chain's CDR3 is CASSPEGAPYYGYTF. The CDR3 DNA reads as TGTGCCAGTAGTCCGGAGGGGGCACCCTACTATGGCTACACCTTC.

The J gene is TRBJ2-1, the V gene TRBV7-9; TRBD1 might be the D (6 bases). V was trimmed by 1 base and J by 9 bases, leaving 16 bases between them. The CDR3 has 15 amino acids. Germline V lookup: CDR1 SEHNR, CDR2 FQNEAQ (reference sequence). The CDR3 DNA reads TGTGCCAGCAGCTTAGGAGGCTCACTAGGGGGTGAGCAGTTCTTC. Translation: CASSLGGSLGGEQFF.

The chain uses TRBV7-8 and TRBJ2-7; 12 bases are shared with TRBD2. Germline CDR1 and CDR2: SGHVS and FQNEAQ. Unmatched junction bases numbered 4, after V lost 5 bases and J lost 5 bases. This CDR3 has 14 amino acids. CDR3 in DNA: TGTGCCAGCAGCCGACTAGCGGGAGCCCACGAGCAGTACTTC. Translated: CASSRLAGAHEQYF.

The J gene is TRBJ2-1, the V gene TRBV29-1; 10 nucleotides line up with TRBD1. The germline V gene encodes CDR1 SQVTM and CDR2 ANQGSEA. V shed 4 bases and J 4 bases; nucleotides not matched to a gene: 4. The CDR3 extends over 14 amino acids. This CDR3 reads CSVADRGRYNEQFF. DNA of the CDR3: TGCAGCGTTGCAGACAGGGGGCGATACAATGAGCAGTTCTTC.

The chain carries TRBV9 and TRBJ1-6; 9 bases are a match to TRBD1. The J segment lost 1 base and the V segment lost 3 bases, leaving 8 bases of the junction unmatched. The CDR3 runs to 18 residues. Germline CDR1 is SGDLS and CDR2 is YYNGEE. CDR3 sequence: CASSAHPDRGSYNSPLHF. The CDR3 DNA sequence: TGTGCCAGCAGCGCCCACCCGGACAGGGGATCCTATAATTCACCCCTCCACTTT.

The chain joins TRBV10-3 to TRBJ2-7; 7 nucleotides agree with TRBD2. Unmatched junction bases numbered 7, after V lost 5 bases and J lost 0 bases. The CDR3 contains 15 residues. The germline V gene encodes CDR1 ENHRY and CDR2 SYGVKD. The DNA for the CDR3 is TGTGCCATCAGTTCAAAAGCGGGGACCTCCTACGAGCAGTACTTC. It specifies CAISSKAGTSYEQYF.

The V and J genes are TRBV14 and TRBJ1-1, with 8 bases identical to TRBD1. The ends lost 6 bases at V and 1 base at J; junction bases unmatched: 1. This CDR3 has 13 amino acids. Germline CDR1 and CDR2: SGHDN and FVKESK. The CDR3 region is CASRGTGNTEAFF. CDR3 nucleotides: TGTGCCAGCAGGGGGACAGGGAACACTGAAGCTTTCTTT.

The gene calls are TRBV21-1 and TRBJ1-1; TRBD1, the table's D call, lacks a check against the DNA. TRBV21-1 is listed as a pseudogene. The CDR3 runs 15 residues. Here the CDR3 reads CASSKEDRDKTEAFF. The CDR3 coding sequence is TGTGCCAGCAGCAAAGAAGACAGGGATAAAACTGAAGCTTTCTTT.

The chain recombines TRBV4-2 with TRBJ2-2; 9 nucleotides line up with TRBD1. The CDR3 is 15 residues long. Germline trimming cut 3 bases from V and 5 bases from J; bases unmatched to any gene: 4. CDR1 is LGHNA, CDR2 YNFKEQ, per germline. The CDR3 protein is CASSQRDRETGELFF. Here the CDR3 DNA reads TGTGCCAGCAGCCAGAGGGACAGGGAGACCGGGGAGCTGTTTTTT.

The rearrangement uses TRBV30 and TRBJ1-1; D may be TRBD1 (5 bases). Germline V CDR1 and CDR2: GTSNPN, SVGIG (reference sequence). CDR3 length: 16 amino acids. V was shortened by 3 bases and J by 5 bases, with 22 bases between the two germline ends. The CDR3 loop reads CAWSALGGWEGTEAFF. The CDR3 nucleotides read TGTGCCTGGAGCGCTCTCGGGGGTTGGGAGGGTACTGAAGCTTTCTTT. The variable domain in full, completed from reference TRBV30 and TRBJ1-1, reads SQTIHQWPATLVQPVGSPLSLECTVEGTSNPNLYWYRQAAGRGLQLLFYSVGIGQISSEVPQNLSASRPQDRQFILSSKKLLLSDSGFYLCAWSALGGWEGTEAFFGQGTRLTVV.

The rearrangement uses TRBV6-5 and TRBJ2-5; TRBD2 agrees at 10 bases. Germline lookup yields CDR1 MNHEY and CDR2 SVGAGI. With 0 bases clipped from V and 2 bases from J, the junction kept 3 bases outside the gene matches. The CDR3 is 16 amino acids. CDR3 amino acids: CASSYSLAGDQETQYF. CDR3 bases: TGTGCCAGCAGTTACTCCCTAGCGGGAGATCAAGAGACCCAGTACTTC.

DNA of the CDR3: TGTGCCAGCAACTTACAGGGAGAGGACTATGGCTACACCTTC. Its translation: CASNLQGEDYGYTF. The chain recombines TRBV2 with TRBJ1-2; a possible D gene is TRBD1 (6 bases). The germline V gene has CDR1 SNHLY and CDR2 FYNNEI. V lost 7 bases, J lost 3 bases, and 15 bases lay in between. The CDR3 is 14 amino acids.

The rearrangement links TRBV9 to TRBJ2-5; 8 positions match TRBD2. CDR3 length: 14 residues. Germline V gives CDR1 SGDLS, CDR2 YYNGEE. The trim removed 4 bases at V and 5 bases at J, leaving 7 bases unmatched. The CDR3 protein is CASSYGTRGETQYF. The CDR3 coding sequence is TGTGCCAGCAGCTATGGGACTAGGGGGGAGACCCAGTACTTC.

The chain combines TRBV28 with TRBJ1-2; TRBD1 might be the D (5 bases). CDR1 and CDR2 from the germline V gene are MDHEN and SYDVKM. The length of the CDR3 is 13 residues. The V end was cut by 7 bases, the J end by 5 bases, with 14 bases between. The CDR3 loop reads CASIRSGVYGYTF. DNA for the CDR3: TGTGCCAGCATTCGGTCGGGGGTATATGGCTACACCTTC.

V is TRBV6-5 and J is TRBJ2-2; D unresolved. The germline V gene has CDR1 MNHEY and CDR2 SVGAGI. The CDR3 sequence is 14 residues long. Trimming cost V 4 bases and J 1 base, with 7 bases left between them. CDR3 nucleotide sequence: TGTGCCAGCAGTTTTACAGAGAACACCGGGGAGCTGTTTTTT. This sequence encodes CASSFTENTGELFF.

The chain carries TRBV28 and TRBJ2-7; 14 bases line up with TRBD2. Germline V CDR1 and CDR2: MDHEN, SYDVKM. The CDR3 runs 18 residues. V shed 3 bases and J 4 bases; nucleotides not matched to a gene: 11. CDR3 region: CASSFLMRLAGGGYEQYF. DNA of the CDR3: TGTGCCAGCAGTTTTTTGATGCGACTAGCGGGAGGGGGTTACGAGCAGTACTTC.

The CDR3 DNA follows: TGTGCCAGCTCACATATAAGCGGGCTGTATTTAACCGGGGAGCTGTTTTTT. This sequence encodes CASSHISGLYLTGELFF. The rearrangement joins TRBV18 to TRBJ2-2; a possible D gene is TRBD2 (6 bases). The CDR3 sequence is 17 residues long. In germline, CDR1 is KGHSH, CDR2 LQKENI. V was clipped by 4 bases and J by 5 bases, with 20 bases between them.

CDR3 sequence (DNA): TGCGCCAGCAGCTACCTGACAGGGGTGAACACTGAAGCTTTCTTT. Amino acids: CASSYLTGVNTEAFF. The gene calls are TRBV5-1 and TRBJ1-1, with TRBD1 identical over 8 bases. The CDR3 sequence is 15 residues long. CDR1 SGHRS and CDR2 YFSETQ come from the germline V gene. Trimming removed 3 bases from V and 0 bases from J; junction bases left unmatched: 4.